This T cell receptor (beta chain) derives from a study of CD8+CD57+ T cells in acquired aplastic anemia. All patients picked for sequencing had shown, by flow cytometry, an expansion of CD8+CD57+ cells. TCR beta VDJ and CDR3 were profiled, and genomic DNA was the template. TCRdb reprocessed the reads via MiXCR and lists one record per CDR3 protein. The repertoire consists of about 40,000 distinct CDR3 sequences, with roughly 63% occurring once and the leading ten covering 59%. The germline V gene has CDR1 SGHTA and CDR2 FQGNSA. Between the trimmed V and J ends, which lost 6 bases and 4 bases, there was a span of 15 bases. The CDR3 extends over 14 amino acids.

Sequenced: sorted CD4+, CD8+, or CD8+CD57+ T cells (not recorded which) from PBMCs. This TCR came from a human donor with aplastic anemia. J is TRBJ2-5 and V is TRBV7-2; D may be TRBD1 (5 bases). In DNA, the CDR3 is TGTGCCAGCAGTTCTGCAGGGCTCCGAGAGACCCAGTACTTC. Protein sequence: CASSSAGLRETQYF.